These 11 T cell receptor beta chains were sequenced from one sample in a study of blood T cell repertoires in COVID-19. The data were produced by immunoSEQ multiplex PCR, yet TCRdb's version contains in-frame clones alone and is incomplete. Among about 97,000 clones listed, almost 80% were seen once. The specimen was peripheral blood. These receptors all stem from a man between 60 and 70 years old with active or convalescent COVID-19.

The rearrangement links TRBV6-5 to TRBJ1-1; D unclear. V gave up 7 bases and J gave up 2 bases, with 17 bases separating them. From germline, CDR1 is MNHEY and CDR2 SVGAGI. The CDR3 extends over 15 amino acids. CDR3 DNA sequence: TGTGCCAGCACCCCCCCGCCCGACAAAAACACTGAAGCTTTCTTT. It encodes CASTPPPDKNTEAFF.

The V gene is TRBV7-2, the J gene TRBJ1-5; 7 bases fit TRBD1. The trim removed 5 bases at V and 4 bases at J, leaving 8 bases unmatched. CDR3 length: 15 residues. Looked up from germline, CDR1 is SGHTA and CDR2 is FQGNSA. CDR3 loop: CASSPRTGPNQPQHF. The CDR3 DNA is TGTGCCAGCAGCCCGAGGACAGGCCCAAATCAGCCCCAGCATTTT.

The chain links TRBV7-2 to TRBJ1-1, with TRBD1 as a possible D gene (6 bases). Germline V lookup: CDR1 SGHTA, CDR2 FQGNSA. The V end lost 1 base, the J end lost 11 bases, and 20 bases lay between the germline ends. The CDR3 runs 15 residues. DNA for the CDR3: TGTGCCAGCAGCTTAGGGGTAGGAGGACAGCGGCGGGCTTTCTTT. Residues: CASSLGVGGQRRAFF.

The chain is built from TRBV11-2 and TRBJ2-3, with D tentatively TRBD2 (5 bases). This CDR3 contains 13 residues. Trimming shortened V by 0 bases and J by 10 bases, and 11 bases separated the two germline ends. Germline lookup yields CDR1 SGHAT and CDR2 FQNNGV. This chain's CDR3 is CASSLDDYQAQYF. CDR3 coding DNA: TGTGCCAGCAGCTTAGATGACTACCAAGCGCAGTATTTT.

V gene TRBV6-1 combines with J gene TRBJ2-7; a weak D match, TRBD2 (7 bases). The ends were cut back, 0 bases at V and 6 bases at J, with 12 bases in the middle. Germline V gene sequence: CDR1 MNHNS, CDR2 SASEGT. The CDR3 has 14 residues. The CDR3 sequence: CASSEAGGAREQYF. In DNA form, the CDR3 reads TGTGCCAGCAGTGAAGCGGGGGGGGCTCGCGAGCAGTACTTC.

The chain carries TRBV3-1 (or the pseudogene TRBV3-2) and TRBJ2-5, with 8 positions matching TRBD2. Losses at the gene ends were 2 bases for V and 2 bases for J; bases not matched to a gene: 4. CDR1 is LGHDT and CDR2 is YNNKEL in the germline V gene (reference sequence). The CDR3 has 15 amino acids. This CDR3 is CASSQMGGRQETQYF. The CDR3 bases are TGTGCCAGCAGCCAAATGGGCGGGAGGCAAGAGACCCAGTACTTC.

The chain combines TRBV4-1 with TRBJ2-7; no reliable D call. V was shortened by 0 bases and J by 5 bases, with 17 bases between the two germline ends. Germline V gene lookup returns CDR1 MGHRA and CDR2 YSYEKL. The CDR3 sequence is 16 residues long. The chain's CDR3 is CASSQDPATTRNEQYF. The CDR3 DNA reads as TGCGCCAGCAGCCAAGATCCAGCGACGACCCGGAACGAGCAGTACTTC.

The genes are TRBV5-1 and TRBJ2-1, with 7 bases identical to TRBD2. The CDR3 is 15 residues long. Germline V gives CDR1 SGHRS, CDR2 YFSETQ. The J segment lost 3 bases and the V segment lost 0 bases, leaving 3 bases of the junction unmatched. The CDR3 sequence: CASSLGDYYYNEQFF. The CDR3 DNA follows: TGCGCCAGCAGCTTGGGGGACTACTACTACAATGAGCAGTTCTTC.

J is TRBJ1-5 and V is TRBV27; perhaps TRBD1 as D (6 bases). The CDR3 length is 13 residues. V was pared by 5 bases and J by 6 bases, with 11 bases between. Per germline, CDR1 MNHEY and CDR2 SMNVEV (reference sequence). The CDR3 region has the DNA TGTGCCAGCAGTAGGGGGAGGGGTCAGCCCCAGCATTTT. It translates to CASSRGRGQPQHF.

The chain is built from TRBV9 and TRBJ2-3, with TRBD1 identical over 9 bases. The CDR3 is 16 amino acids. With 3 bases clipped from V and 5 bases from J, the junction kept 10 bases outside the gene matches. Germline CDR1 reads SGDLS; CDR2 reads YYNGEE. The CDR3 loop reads CASSETWTGVGDTQYF. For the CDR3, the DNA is TGTGCCAGCAGCGAGACCTGGACAGGGGTGGGAGATACGCAGTATTTT. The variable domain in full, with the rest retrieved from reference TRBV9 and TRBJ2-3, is DSGVTQTPKHLITATGQRVTLRCSPRSGDLSVYWYQQSLDQGLQFLIQYYNGEERAKGNILERFSAQQFPDLHSELNLSSLELGDSALYFCASSETWTGVGDTQYFGPGTRLTVL.

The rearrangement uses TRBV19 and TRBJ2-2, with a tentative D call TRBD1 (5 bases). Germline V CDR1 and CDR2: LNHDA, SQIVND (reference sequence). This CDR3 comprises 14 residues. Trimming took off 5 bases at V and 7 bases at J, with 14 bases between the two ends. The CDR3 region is CASSPYARDGELFF. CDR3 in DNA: TGTGCCAGTAGTCCTTACGCCAGGGACGGGGAGCTGTTTTTT.